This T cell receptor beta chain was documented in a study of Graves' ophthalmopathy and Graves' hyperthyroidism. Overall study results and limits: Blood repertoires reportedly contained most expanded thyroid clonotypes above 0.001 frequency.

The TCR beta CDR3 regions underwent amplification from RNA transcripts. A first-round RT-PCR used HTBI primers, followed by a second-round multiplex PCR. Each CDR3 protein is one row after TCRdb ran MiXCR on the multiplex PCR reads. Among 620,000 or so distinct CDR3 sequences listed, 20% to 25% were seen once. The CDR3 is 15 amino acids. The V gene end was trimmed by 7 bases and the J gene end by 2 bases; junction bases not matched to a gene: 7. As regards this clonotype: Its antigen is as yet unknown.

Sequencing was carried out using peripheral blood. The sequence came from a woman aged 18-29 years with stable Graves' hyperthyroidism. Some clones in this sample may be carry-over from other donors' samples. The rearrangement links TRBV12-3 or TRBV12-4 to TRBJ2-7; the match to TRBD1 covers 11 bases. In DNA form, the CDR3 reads TGTGCCAGCACCCTAGGACAGGGGGCGGCCTACGAGCAGTACTTC. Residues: CASTLGQGAAYEQYF.